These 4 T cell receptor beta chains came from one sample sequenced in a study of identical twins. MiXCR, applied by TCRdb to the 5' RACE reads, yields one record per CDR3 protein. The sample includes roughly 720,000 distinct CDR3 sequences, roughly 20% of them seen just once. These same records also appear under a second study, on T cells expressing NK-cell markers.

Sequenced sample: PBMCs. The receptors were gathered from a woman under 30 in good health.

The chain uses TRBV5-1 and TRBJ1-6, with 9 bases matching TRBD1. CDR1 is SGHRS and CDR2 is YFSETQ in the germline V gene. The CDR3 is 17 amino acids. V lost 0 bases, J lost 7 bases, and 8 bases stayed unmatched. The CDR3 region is CASSLGTGATKNSPLHF. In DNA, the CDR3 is TGCGCCAGCAGCTTGGGGACAGGGGCAACGAAGAATTCACCCCTCCACTTT.

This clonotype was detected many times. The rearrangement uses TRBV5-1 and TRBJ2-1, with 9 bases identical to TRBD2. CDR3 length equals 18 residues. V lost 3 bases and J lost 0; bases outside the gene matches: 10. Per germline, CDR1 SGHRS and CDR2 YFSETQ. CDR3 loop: CASSSAGGEASSYNEQFF. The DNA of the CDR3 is TGCGCCAGCAGCTCGGCGGGAGGGGAGGCATCCTCCTACAATGAGCAGTTCTTC. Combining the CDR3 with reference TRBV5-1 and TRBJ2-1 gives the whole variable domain KAGVTQTPRYLIKTRGQQVTLSCSPISGHRSVSWYQQTPGQGLQFLFEYFSETQRNKGNFPGRFSGRQFSNSRSEMNVSTLELGDSALYLCASSSAGGEASSYNEQFFGPGTRLTVL.

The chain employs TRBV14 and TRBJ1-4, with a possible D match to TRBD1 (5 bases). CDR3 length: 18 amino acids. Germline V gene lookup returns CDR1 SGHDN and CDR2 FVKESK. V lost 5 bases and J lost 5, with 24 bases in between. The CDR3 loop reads CASSSTYDWTDTNEKLFF. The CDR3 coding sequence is TGTGCCAGCAGCTCCACTTACGATTGGACGGACACAAATGAAAAACTGTTTTTT.

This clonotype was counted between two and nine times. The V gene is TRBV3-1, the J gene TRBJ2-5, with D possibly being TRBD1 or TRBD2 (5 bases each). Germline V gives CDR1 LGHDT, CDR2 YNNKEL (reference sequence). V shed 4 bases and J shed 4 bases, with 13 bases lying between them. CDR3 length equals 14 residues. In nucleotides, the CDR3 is TGTGCCAGCAGCCTCCCCGGGACCTCAGAGACCCAGTACTTC. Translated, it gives CASSLPGTSETQYF.